This TCR beta chain was recorded in a study of neurological immune-mediated disorders. Study results and limitations: Multiple sclerosis patients had less TCR clonal expansion than even healthy controls, unlike HTLV-1-associated myelopathy. Private repertoires in all groups were suggested by the absence of shared CDR3 amino acid sequences among expanded clones across subjects.

By share of the sample, this clonotype is medium-sized (0.01 to 0.1%). Antigen: not known. This CDR3 region has 13 residues. V lost 0 bases to trimming and J lost 4 bases, with 10 bases between them. From germline, CDR1 is DFQATT and CDR2 SNEGSKA (reference sequence). TCRdb processed the 5' RACE reads anew with MiXCR; each CDR3 protein has one entry. The sample has around 28,000 distinct CDR3 sequences, 5% to 7.5% seen once. A blood bank in Maryland, USA, provided the volunteers who served as healthy controls. Unsorted libraries used 2 million PBMCs kept at -80 degrees C. The receptor's source is a woman aged 45-65 years in good health. The sample comprised PBMCs. This sequence joins TRBV20-1 and TRBJ2-7; D is ambiguous. In nucleotides, the CDR3 is TGCAGTGCTAGAGATCGCAACGGATACGAGCAGTACTTC. It translates to CSARDRNGYEQYF.